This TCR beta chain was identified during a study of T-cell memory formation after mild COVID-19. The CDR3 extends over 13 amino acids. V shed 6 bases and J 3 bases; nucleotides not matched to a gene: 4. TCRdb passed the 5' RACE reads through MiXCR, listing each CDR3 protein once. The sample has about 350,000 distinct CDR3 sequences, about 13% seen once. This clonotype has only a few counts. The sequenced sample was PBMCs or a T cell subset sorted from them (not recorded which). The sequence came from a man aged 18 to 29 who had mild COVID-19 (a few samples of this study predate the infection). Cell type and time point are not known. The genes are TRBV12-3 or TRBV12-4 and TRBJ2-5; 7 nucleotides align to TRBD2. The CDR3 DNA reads TGTGCCAGCAGCAGACTAGCTGAAGAGACCCAGTACTTC. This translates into CASSRLAEETQYF.